This T cell receptor beta chain was recorded in a study of CD4+ T cells in melanoma. The study's findings and limits: CD8+ T cell, macrophage and B cell function reportedly correlated with neoantigen-specific CD4+ T cells. Diverse differentiation states were reported for melanoma neoantigen-specific CD4+ T cells.

Notes on this clone: The antigen is undetermined.

The protocol was immunoSEQ multiplex PCR, while the TCRdb copy is restricted to in-frame clones and leaves out a portion. The sample lists more than 13,000 clones; roughly 88% were seen once. CDR1 and CDR2 from the germline V gene are MNHEY and SVGAGI. The V end was cut by 2 bases, the J end by 10 bases, with 14 bases between. The CDR3 loop spans 13 amino acids. The clonotype originates from a human donor with melanoma. What was sequenced was cells from a culture (not recorded whether cultured in vitro). The chain links TRBV6-5 to TRBJ1-1; no definite D call. CDR3 DNA: TGTGCCAGCAGTTACGTAAATAGGTCTCCAGCTTTCTTT. This gives the protein CASSYVNRSPAFF.